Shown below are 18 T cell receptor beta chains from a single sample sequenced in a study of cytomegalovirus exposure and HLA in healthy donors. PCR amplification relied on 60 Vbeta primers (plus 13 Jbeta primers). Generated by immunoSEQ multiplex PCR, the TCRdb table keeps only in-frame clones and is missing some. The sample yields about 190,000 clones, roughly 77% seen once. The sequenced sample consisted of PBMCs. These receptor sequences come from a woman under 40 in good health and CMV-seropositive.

The CDR3 here is CASSQDPGGRSYNEQFF. Written as DNA, the CDR3 is TGCGCCAGCAGCCAAGATCCTGGGGGGAGGTCCTACAATGAGCAGTTCTTC. The rearrangement joins TRBV4-1 to TRBJ2-1, with TRBD2 as a possible D gene (6 bases). Germline lookup yields CDR1 MGHRA and CDR2 YSYEKL. The germline V and J ends were trimmed by 0 bases and 1 base, with 13 bases remaining between them. The CDR3 has 17 amino acids.

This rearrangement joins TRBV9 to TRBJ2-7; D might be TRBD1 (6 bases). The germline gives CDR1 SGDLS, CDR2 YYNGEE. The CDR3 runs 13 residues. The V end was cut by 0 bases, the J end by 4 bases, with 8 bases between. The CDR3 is CASSVETGYEQYF. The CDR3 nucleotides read TGTGCCAGCAGCGTAGAAACAGGGTACGAGCAGTACTTC.

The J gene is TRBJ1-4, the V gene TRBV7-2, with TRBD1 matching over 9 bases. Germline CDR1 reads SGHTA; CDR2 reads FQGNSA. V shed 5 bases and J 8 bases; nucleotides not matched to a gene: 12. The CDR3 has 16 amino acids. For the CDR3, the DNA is TGTGCCAGCAGCGTATCACCCGGGACAGGGAAGGAAAAACTGTTTTTT. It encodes CASSVSPGTGKEKLFF.

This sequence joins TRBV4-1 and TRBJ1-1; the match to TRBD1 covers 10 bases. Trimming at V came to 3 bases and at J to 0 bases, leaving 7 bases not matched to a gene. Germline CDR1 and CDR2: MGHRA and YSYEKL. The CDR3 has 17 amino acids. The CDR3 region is CASSQQTGGSVNTEAFF. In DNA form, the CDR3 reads TGCGCCAGCAGCCAGCAGACAGGGGGCTCTGTGAACACTGAAGCTTTCTTT.

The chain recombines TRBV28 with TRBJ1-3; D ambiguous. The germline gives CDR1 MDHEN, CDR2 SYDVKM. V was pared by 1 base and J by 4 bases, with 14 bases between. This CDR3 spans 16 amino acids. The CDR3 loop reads CASSLLRGLRGNTIYF. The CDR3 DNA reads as TGTGCCAGCAGTTTATTACGGGGTTTGAGGGGAAACACCATATATTTT.

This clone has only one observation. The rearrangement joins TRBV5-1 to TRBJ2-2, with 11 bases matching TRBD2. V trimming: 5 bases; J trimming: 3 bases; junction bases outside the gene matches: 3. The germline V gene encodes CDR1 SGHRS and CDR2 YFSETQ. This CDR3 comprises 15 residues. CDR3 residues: CASRMTSGDTGELFF. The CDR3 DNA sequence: TGCGCCAGCAGAATGACTAGCGGGGACACCGGGGAGCTGTTTTTT.

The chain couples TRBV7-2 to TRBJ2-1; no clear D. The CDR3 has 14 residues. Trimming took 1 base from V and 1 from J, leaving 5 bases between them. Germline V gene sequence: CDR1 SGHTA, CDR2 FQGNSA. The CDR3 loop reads CASSLGGSYNEQFF. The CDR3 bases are TGTGCCAGCAGCTTAGGCGGATCCTACAATGAGCAGTTCTTC.

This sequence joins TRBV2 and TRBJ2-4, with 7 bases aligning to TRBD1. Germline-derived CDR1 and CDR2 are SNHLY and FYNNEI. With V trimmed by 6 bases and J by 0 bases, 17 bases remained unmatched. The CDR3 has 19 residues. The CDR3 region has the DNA TGTGCCAGCAGCCCCACTAGAAACAGGGGCGGTCTAGCCAAAAACATTCAGTACTTC. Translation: CASSPTRNRGGLAKNIQYF.

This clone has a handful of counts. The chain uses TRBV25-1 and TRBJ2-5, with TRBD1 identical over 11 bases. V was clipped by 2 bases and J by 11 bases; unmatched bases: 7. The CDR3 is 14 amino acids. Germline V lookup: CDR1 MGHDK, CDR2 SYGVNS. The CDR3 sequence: CASSEGQGAEEQYF. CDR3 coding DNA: TGTGCCAGCAGTGAAGGACAGGGGGCGGAGGAGCAGTACTTC.

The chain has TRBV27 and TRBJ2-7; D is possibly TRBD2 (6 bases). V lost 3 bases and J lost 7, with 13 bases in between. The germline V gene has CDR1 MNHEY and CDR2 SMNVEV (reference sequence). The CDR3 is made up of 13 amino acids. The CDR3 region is CASSFRRDVEQYF. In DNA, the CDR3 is TGTGCCAGCAGTTTTAGGAGGGATGTGGAGCAGTACTTC.

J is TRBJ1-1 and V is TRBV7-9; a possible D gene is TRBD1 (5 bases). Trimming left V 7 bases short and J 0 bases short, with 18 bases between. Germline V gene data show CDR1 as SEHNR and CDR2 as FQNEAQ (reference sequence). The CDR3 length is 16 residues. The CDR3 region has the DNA TGTGCCAGCACCCCTCGGGGGGGAGAGCTGAACACTGAAGCTTTCTTT. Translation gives CASTPRGGELNTEAFF.

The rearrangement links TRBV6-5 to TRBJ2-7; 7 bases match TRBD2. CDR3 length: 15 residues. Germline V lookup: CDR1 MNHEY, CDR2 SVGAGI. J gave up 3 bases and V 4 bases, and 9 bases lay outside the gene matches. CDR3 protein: CASSWTRGGGYEQYF. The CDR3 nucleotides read TGTGCCAGCAGTTGGACGAGGGGCGGGGGCTACGAGCAGTACTTC.

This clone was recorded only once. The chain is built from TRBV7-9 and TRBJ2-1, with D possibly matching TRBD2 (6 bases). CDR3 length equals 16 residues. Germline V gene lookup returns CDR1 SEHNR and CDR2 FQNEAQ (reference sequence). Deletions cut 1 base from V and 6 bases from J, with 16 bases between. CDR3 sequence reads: CASSLVLSGAVNEQFF. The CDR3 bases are TGTGCCAGCAGCTTAGTTCTATCGGGAGCAGTCAATGAGCAGTTCTTC.

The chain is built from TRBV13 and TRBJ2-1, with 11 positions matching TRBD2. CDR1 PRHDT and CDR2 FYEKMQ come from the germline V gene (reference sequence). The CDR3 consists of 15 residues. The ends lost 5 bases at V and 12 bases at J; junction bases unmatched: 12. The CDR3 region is CASSTGTSGSNWQFF. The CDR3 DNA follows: TGTGCCAGCAGCACCGGGACTAGCGGCTCCAATTGGCAGTTCTTC.

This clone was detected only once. The CDR3 DNA reads TGCAGTGCCGGCCGAGGAGAGCAGTTCTTC. It encodes CSAGRGEQFF. This rearrangement joins TRBV20-1 to TRBJ2-1; unclear D gene. The germline CDR1 and CDR2 sequences are DFQATT and SNEGSKA (reference sequence). The ends were cut back, 6 bases at V and 10 bases at J, with 10 bases in the middle. The CDR3 loop spans 10 amino acids.

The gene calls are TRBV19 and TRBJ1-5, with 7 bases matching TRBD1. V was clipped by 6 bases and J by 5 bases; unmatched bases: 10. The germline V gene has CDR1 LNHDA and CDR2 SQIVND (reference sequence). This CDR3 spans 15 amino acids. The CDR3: CASRWGAGGDQPQHF. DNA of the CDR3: TGTGCCAGTAGATGGGGCGCAGGGGGTGATCAGCCCCAGCATTTT.

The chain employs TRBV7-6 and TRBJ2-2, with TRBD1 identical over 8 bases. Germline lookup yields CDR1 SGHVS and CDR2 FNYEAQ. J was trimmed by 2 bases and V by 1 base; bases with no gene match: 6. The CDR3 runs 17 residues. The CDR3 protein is CASSLETGVLNTGELFF. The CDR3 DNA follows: TGTGCCAGCAGCTTAGAGACAGGGGTCTTAAACACCGGGGAGCTGTTTTTT.

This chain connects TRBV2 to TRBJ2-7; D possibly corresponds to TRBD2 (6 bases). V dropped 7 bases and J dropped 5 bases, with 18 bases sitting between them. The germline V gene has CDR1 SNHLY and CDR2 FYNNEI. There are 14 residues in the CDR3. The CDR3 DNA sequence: TGTGCCAGCATCTTACTAGCAGCCCGCCACGAGCAGTACTTC. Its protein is CASILLAARHEQYF.